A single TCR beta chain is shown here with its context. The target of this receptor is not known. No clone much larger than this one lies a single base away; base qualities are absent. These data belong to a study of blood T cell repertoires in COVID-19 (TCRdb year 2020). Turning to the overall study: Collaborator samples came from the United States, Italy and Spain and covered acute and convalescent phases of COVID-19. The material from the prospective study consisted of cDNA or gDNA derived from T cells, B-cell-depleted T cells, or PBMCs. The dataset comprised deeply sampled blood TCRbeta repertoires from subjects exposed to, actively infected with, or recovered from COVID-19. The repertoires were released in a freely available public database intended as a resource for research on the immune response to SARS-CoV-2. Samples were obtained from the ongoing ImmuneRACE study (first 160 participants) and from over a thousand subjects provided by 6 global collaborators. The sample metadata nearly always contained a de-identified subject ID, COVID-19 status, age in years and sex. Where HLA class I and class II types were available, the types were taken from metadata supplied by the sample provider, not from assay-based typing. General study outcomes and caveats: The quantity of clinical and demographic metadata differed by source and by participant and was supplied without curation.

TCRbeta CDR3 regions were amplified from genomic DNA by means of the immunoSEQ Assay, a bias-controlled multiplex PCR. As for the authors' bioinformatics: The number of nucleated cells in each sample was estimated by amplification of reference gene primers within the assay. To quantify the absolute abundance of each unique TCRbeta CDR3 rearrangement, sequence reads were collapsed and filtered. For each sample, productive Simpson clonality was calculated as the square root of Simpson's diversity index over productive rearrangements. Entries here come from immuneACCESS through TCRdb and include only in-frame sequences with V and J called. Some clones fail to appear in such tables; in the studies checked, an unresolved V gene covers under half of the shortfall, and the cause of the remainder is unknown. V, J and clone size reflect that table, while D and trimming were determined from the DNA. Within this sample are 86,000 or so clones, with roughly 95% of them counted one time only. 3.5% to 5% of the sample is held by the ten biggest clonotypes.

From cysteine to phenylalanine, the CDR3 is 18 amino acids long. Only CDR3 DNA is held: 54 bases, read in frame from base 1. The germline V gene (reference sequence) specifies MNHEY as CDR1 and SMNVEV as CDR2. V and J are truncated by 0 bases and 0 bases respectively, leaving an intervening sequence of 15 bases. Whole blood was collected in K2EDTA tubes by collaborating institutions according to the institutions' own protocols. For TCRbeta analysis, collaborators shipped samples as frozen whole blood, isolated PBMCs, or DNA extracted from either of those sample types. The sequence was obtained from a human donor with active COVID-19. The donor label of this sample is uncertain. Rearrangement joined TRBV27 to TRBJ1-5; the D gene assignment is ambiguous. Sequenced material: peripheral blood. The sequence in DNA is TGTGCCAGCAGTTTATCCCCTCTTTCTAAATATAGCAATCAGCCCCAGCATTTT. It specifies CASSLSPLSKYSNQPQHF.